This is a list of T cell receptor beta chains from one sample in a study of T cell responses to AZD1222 COVID-19 vaccine. Method: immunoSEQ multiplex PCR; TCRdb's copy keeps in-frame clones and lacks some. The sample holds around 150,000 clones, about nine tenths seen once. Sequenced material: peripheral blood, taken on day 0 of AZD1222 vaccination. Every receptor here comes from an adult in good health. CDR3s include the opening cysteine and the closing phenylalanine or tryptophan. The D gene is left open where the match is weak. Part of the rows lack a size; the others show once, few, many or a class for expanded clones.

J	D	size	V	CDR3	DNA
TRBJ1-1	-	once	TRBV6-5	CASSLTGSTEAFF	TGTGCCAGCAGCTTGACAGGTTCGACTGAAGCTTTCTTT
TRBJ1-1	TRBD1	-	TRBV19	CASSIRGREGTEAFF	TGTGCCAGTAGTATAAGGGGGCGAGAGGGCACTGAAGCTTTCTTT
TRBJ2-7	-	-	TRBV6-4	CAIASPRGEQYF	TGTGCCATCGCTTCCCCAAGGGGCGAGCAGTACTTC
TRBJ1-1	-	-	TRBV7-3	CASSLEMNTEAFF	TGTGCCAGCAGCTTAGAAATGAACACTGAAGCTTTCTTT
TRBJ1-4	-	-	TRBV25-1	CASSEGGAGSREKLFF	TGTGCCAGCAGTGAGGGGGGTGCAGGGAGTAGGGAAAAACTGTTTTTT
TRBJ1-2	-	-	TRBV28	CASSLQGYGYTF	TGTGCCAGCAGTTTACAGGGATATGGCTACACCTTC
TRBJ1-1	-	-	TRBV3-1/TRBV3-2	CASSREIVTGWGNTEAFF	TGTGCCAGCAGCCGGGAAATCGTTACAGGCTGGGGGAACACTGAAGCTTTCTTT
TRBJ2-3	-	-	TRBV24-1	CATSDKRDIPRPSDTQYF	TGTGCCACCAGTGATAAGAGGGACATCCCACGCCCCTCAGATACGCAGTATTTT
TRBJ1-3	-	-	TRBV30	CACTTLIGLSGNTIYF	TGTGCCTGTACAACCCTCATCGGACTTTCTGGAAACACCATATATTTT
TRBJ2-7	-	few	TRBV6-2/TRBV6-3	CASSTPASGHRGTYEQYF	TGTGCCAGCAGTACCCCAGCTAGCGGACACAGGGGGACCTACGAGCAGTACTTC
TRBJ2-7	-	once	TRBV30	CAWSVQRVYEQYF	TGTGCCTGGAGTGTCCAGCGGGTCTACGAGCAGTACTTC
TRBJ1-3	-	-	TRBV7-8	CASSYTSADTIYF	TGTGCCAGCAGCTACACCTCGGCAGACACCATATATTTT
TRBJ2-5	TRBD2	-	TRBV3-1/TRBV3-2	CASSQDSGGETQYF	TGTGCCAGCAGCCAAGATTCGGGGGGAGAGACCCAGTACTTC
TRBJ2-1	TRBD2	-	TRBV9	CASSLQGVAGLNYEQFF	TGTGCCAGCAGCCTACAGGGCGTAGCGGGGTTGAACTATGAGCAGTTCTTC
TRBJ2-7	TRBD2	-	TRBV5-5	CASSLDGGGAYEQYF	TGTGCCAGCAGCTTGGATGGCGGGGGAGCCTACGAGCAGTACTTC
TRBJ1-1	-	-	TRBV4-1	CASSQERVGVNTEAFF	TGCGCCAGCAGCCAAGAAAGGGTAGGGGTGAACACTGAAGCTTTCTTT
TRBJ1-1	-	-	TRBV7-9	CASSLDWDPEDAFF	TGTGCCAGCAGCCTCGATTGGGACCCCGAGGATGCTTTCTTT
TRBJ1-5	-	-	TRBV27	CASSFRAGGPQHF	TGTGCCAGCAGTTTCCGGGCCGGAGGGCCCCAGCATTTT
TRBJ2-7	TRBD2	-	TRBV7-3	CASSLRGGDEQYF	TGTGCCAGCAGCTTAAGGGGAGGGGACGAGCAGTACTTC
TRBJ2-5	-	-	TRBV5-1	CASSLGPGQETQYF	TGCGCCAGCAGCCTCGGGCCAGGGCAAGAGACCCAGTACTTC
TRBJ2-5	-	-	TRBV6-5	CASKVYGQETQYF	TGTGCCAGCAAGGTTTATGGCCAAGAGACCCAGTACTTC
TRBJ2-7	-	-	TRBV24-1	CATSDLVAPYEQYF	TGTGCCACCAGTGATTTAGTGGCCCCGTACGAGCAGTACTTC
TRBJ1-1	-	-	TRBV6-2/TRBV6-3	CASSYFAEKGEAFF	TGTGCCAGCAGTTACTTCGCCGAAAAGGGTGAAGCTTTCTTT
TRBJ1-2	TRBD1	-	TRBV24-1	CATSDPTTGPIGYTF	TGTGCCACCAGTGATCCGACGACAGGGCCGATCGGCTACACCTTC
TRBJ2-3	TRBD2	-	TRBV20-1	CSASGSGRAVLTDTQYF	TGCAGTGCTAGTGGTAGCGGGAGGGCCGTTTTGACAGATACGCAGTATTTT
TRBJ2-7	-	-	TRBV7-8	CASSLVPGAPRDEQYF	TGTGCCAGCAGCTTAGTCCCTGGGGCCCCCCGTGACGAGCAGTACTTC